This TCR beta chain was identified during a study of cytomegalovirus exposure and HLA in healthy donors. A remark on this clone: As yet, its antigen is unknown.

Study-level findings and limits: With high specificity and sensitivity, the classifier reportedly diagnosed cytomegalovirus status. It was confirmed in vitro that a few of the CMV-associated chains were specific for CMV antigens.

Separate from the roughly 700-subject first cohort was the approximately 120-subject validation cohort, to which the donors belonged. The method was immunoSEQ multiplex PCR; TCRdb's version includes in-frame clones alone and lacks a portion of them. Seen here are about 170,000 clones, roughly nine tenths observed once, and the top ten hold 9% to 12%. This CDR3 region has 15 residues. Trimming removed 3 bases from V and 3 bases from J, with 15 bases in between. The germline V gene has CDR1 KGHSH and CDR2 LQKENI. The source of this sequence is a young woman in good health and CMV-seropositive. This sequence joins TRBV18 and TRBJ2-7, with D possibly TRBD2 on 6 matching bases. The sequencing sample was made of PBMCs. CDR3 bases: TGTGCCAGCTCACCCGGGTCGCGGAGGGGCTACGAGCAGTACTTC. It is translated as CASSPGSRRGYEQYF.